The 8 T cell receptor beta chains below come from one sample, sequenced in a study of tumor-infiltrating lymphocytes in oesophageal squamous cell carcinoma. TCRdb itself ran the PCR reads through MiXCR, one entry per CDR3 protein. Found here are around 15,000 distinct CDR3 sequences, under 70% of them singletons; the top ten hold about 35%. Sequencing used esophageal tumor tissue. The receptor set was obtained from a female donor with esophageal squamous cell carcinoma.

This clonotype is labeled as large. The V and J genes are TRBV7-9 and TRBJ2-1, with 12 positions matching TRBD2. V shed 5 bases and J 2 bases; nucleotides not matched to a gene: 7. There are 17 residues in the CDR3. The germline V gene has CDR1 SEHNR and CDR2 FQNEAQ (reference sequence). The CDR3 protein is CASSKWTSGTTYNEQFF. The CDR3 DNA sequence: TGTGCCAGCAGCAAATGGACTAGCGGGACTACCTACAATGAGCAGTTCTTC.

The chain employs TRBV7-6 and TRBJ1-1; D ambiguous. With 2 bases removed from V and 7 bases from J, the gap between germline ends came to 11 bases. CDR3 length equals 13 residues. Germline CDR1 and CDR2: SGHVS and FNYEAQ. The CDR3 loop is CASSLLLAVEAFF. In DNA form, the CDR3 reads TGTGCCAGCAGCTTACTTCTGGCAGTTGAAGCTTTCTTT.

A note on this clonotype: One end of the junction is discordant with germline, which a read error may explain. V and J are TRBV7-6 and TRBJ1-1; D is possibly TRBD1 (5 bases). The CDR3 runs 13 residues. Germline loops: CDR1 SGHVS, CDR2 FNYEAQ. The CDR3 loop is CASSLGFGTEAFF. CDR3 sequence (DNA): TGTGCTAGCAGCTTAGGATTTGGGACGGAAGCTTTCTTT. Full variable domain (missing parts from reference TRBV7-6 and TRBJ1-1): GAGVSQSPRYKVTKRGQDVALRCDPISGHVSLYWYRQALGQGPEFLTYFNYEAQQDKSGLPNDRFSAERPEGSISTLTIQRTEQRDSAMYRCASSLGFGTEAFFGQGTRLTVV.

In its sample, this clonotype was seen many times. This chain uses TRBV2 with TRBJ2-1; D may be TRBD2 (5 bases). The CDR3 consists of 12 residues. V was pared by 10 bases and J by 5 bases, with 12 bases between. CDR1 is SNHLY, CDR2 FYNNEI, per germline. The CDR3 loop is CANADWNNEQFF. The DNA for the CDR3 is TGTGCCAACGCGGACTGGAACAATGAGCAGTTCTTC. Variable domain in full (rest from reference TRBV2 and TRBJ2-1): EPEVTQTPSHQVTQMGQEVILRCVPISNHLYFYWYRQILGQKVEFLVSFYNNEISEKSEIFDDQFSVERPDGSNFTLKIRSTKLEDSAMYFCANADWNNEQFFGPGTRLTVL.

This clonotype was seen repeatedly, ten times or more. CDR3 in DNA: TGCGCCAGCAGCTTGATCCCAGATACGCAGTATTTT. It codes for CASSLIPDTQYF. V usage is TRBV5-1 and J usage is TRBJ2-3, with D uncertain. The CDR3 totals 12 residues. Germline V lookup: CDR1 SGHRS, CDR2 YFSETQ. V lost 1 base and J 4 bases, leaving 4 bases between the germline ends.

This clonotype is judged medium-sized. CDR3 DNA: TGTGCCAGCAGCCTAAGGACTAGCGGGGGTAGGGATGAGCAGTACTTC. Residues: CASSLRTSGGRDEQYF. The rearrangement joins TRBV7-2 to TRBJ2-7; 13 bases are shared with TRBD2. Per germline, CDR1 SGHTA and CDR2 FQGNSA. The CDR3 length is 16 residues. After removal of 5 bases from V and 7 bases from J, the junction contained 11 bases not matched to a gene.

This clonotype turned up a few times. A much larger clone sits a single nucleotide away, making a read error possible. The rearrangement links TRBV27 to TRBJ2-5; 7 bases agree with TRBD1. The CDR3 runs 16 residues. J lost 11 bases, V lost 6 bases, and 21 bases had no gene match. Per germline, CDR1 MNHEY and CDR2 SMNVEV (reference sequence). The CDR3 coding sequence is TGTGCCAGCAGCCTAGGAGGACAGGCGTTCTACAATGAGCAGTACTTC. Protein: CASSLGGQAFYNEQYF.

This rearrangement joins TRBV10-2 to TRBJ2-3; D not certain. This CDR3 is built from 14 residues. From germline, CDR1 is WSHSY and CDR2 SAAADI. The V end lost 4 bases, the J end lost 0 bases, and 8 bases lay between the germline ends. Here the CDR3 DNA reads TGCGCCAGCAGTGTCGGAAGAAGCACAGATACGCAGTATTTT. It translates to CASSVGRSTDTQYF.